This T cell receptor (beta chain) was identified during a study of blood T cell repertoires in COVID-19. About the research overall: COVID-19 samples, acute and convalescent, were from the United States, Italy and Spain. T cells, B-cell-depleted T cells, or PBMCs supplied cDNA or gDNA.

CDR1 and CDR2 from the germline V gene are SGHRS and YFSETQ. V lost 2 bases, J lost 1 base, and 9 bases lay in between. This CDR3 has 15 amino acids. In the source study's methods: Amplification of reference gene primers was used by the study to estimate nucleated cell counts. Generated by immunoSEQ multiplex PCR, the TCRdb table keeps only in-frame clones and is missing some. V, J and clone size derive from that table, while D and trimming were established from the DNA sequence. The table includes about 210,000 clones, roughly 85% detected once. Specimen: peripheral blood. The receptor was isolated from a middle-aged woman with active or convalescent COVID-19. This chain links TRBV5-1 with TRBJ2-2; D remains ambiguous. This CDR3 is CASSFETRNTGELFF. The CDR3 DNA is TGCGCCAGCAGCTTCGAGACACGGAACACCGGGGAGCTGTTTTTT.